The T cell receptor (beta chain) described here comes from a study of T cells in Graves' hyperthyroidism and ophthalmopathy. For the study at large: Peripheral blood was drawn at first diagnosis, prior to all treatment.

Study findings and constraints: Blood held most thyroid clonotypes expanded above 0.001 frequency.

RNA transcripts served as the template for amplifying TCR beta CDR3 regions. Researchers ran a first-round RT-PCR on the TCR CDR3 using the HTBI primer set. Via MiXCR, TCRdb re-called the multiplex PCR reads, giving one row per CDR3 protein. The sample has approximately 400,000 distinct CDR3 sequences, about 15% seen once. The germline gives CDR1 KGHSH, CDR2 LQKENI. The CDR3 is 17 residues long. Trimming at V came to 3 bases and at J to 1 base, leaving 9 bases not matched to a gene. This clonotype was counted ten times or more. The antigen remains undetermined. The receptor's source is an older woman with Graves' hyperthyroidism. This chain uses TRBV18 with TRBJ1-5; 7 nucleotides match TRBD1. Sample: blood. CDR3 residues: CASSPMGGGGSNQPQHF. The CDR3 region has the DNA TGTGCCAGCTCACCCATGGGAGGGGGCGGGAGCAATCAGCCCCAGCATTTT. Full variable domain (remainder filled in from reference TRBV18 and TRBJ1-5): NAGVMQNPRHLVRRRGQEARLRCSPMKGHSHVYWYRQLPEEGLKFMVYLQKENIIDESGMPKERFSAEFPKEGPSILRIQQVVRGDSAAYFCASSPMGGGGSNQPQHFGDGTRLSIL.